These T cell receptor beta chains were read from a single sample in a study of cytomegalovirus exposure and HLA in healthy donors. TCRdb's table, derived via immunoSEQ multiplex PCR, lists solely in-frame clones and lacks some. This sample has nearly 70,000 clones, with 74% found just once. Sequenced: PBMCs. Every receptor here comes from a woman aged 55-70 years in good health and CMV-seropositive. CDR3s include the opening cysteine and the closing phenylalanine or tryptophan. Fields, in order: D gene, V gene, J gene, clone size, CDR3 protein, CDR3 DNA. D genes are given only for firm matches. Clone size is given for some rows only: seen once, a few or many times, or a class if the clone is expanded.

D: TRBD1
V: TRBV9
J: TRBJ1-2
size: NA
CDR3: CASSPQGAYGYTF
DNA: TGTGCCAGCAGCCCACAGGGGGCGTATGGCTACACCTTC

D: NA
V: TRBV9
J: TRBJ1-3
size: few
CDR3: CASSGGLSGNTIYF
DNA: TGTGCCAGCAGCGGGGGACTGTCGGGAAACACCATATATTTT

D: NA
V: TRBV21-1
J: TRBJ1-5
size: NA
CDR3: CASSARDRVQPQHF
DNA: TGTGCCAGCAGCGCAAGAGACAGGGTTCAGCCCCAGCATTTT

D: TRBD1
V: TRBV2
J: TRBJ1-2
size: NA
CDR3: CASTGTGPYGYTF
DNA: TGTGCCAGCACGGGGACAGGGCCCTATGGCTACACCTTC

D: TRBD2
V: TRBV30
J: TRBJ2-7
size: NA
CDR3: CAFTSGSYEQYF
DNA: TGTGCCTTCACTAGCGGGTCCTACGAGCAGTACTTC

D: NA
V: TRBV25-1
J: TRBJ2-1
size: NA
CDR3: CASISTGGQFF
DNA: TGTGCCAGCATTAGTACGGGGGGCCAGTTCTTC

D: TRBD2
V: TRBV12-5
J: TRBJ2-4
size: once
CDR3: CASGSASSGRAKNIQYF
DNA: TGTGCTAGTGGTTCGGCATCTAGCGGGAGGGCCAAAAACATTCAGTACTTC

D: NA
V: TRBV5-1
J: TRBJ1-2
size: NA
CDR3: CASSLGRVNYGYTF
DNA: TGCGCCAGCAGCTTGGGGCGGGTAAACTATGGCTACACCTTC

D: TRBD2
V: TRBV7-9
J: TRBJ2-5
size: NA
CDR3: CASSPGGNLGAQYF
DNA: TGTGCCAGCAGTCCGGGGGGGAACCTAGGGGCCCAGTACTTC

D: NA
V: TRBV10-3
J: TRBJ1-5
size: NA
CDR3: CAISESKDISNQPQHF
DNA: TGTGCCATCAGTGAGTCGAAGGACATTAGCAATCAGCCCCAGCATTTT

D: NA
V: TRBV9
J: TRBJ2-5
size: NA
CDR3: CASSARQSLGETQYF
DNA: TGTGCCAGCAGCGCCCGACAGTCATTAGGAGAGACCCAGTACTTC

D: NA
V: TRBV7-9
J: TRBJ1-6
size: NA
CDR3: CASSLSPDSPLHF
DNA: TGTGCCAGCAGCTTAAGTCCGGATTCACCCCTCCACTTT

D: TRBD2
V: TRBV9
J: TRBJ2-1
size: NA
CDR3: CASSASGAGGYNEQFF
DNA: TGTGCCAGCAGCGCCTCAGGCGCGGGGGGTTACAATGAGCAGTTCTTC

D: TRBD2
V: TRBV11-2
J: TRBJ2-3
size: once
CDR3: CASSGGVLRGGYTQYF
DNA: TGTGCCAGCAGCGGCGGGGTCTTGCGGGGAGGGTATACGCAGTATTTT

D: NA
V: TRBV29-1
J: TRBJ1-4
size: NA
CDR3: CSVGGSGGSVNEKLFF
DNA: TGCAGCGTTGGCGGGTCTGGGGGGTCGGTTAATGAAAAACTGTTTTTT

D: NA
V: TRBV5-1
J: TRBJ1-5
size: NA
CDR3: CASSFGVGGNQPQHF
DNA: TGCGCCAGCAGCTTCGGGGTTGGCGGCAATCAGCCCCAGCATTTT

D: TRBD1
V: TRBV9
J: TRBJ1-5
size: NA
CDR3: CASSFGQGNQPQHF
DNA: TGTGCCAGCAGCTTCGGACAGGGCAATCAGCCCCAGCATTTT

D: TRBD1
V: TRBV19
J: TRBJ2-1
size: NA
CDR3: CASSRTGGSYNEQFF
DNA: TGTGCCAGTAGCCGAACAGGGGGTTCCTACAATGAGCAGTTCTTC

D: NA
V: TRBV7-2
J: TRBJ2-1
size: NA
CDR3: CASSFAMSSNEQFF
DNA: TGTGCCAGCAGCTTCGCGATGAGTAGTAATGAGCAGTTCTTC

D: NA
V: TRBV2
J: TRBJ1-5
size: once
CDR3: CASSAGMGNQPQHF
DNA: TGTGCCAGCAGTGCAGGGATGGGCAATCAGCCCCAGCATTTT

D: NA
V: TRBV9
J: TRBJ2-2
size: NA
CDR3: CASSVVGSPTGELFF
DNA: TGTGCCAGCAGCGTAGTGGGTAGCCCCACCGGGGAGCTGTTTTTT

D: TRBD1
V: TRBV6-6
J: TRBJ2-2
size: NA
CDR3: CASSPGGSGELFF
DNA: TGTGCCAGCAGTCCAGGGGGCTCGGGGGAGCTGTTTTTT